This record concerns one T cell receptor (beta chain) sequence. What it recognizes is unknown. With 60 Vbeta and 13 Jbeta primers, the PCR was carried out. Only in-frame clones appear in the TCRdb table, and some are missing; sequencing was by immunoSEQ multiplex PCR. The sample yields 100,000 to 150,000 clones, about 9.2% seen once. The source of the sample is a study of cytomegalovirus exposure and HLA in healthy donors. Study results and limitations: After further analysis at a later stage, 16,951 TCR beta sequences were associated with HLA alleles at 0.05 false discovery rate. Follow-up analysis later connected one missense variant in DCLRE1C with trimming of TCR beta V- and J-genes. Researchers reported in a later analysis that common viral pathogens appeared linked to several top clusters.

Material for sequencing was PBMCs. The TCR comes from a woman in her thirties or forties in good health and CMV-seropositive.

CDR3 residues: CASNRDSASYEQYF. In nucleotides, the CDR3 is TGTGCCAGTAACCGGGACAGCGCATCCTACGAGCAGTACTTC. The rearrangement joins TRBV5-4 to TRBJ2-7; 7 bases agree with TRBD1. The CDR3 runs 14 residues. Germline V gives CDR1 SGHNT, CDR2 YYREEE (reference sequence). V trimming: 8 bases; J trimming: 1 base; junction bases outside the gene matches: 9.